The TCR beta chain described here comes from a study of CD8 T cells in Susac syndrome. Negative isolation yielded CD4+ and CD8+ T cells, and FACS enriched TEMRA cells. RNA in amounts of roughly 0.5 to 1 ug was reverse transcribed with random hexamers. TCRdb redid the calling of the immunoSEQ multiplex PCR reads with MiXCR, one entry per CDR3 protein. Of 250,000 to 300,000 distinct CDR3 sequences listed, approximately 89% are singletons. The sample holds one count of this clonotype. This sequence originates from a human donor with multiple sclerosis. Specimen: CD8+ T cells from PBMCs.

In DNA, the CDR3 is TGTGCCAGCAGTTTCAGCCTCACCTACGAGCAGTACTTC. It yields the protein CASSFSLTYEQYF. J is TRBJ2-7 and V is TRBV12-3 or TRBV12-4; unclear D gene. CDR3 length: 13 amino acids. V dropped 3 bases and J dropped 2 bases, with 8 bases sitting between them.